This T cell receptor (beta chain) was identified during a study of blood T cell repertoires in COVID-19. For the study at large: The United States, Italy and Spain supplied acute and convalescent COVID-19 samples. In each case, the material was cDNA or gDNA derived from T cells, B-cell-depleted T cells, or PBMCs.

The CDR3 extends over 15 amino acids. The V gene lost 1 base and the J gene lost 3 bases, with 13 bases spanning the gap. CDR1 and CDR2 (germline): MNHNS, SASEGT. Under the authors' procedure: Reference gene primer amplification yielded estimated nucleated cell counts. The method was immunoSEQ multiplex PCR; TCRdb's version includes in-frame clones alone and lacks a portion of them. V, J and clone size are taken as reported in that table, and D and trimming were inferred from the DNA itself. The sample records over 300,000 clones, around 89% being singletons. J is TRBJ2-7 and V is TRBV6-1; tentatively, D is TRBD1 (5 bases). This TCR was recovered from a man between 18 and 29 years old with active or convalescent COVID-19. The specimen was peripheral blood. CDR3 nucleotide sequence: TGTGCCAGCAGTGAAGGGCGGACACGGAGCTACGAGCAGTACTTC. Translating it yields CASSEGRTRSYEQYF.